This TCR beta chain was sequenced for a study of PD-1 blockade in classical Hodgkin lymphoma. Study conclusions and caveats: TCR diversity in CD4+, not CD8+, cells rose significantly by C4D1. Individuals who commenced nivolumab within less than 1 year of ASCT were excluded. Whoever responded completely had baseline diversity much like that seen in newly diagnosed patients.

Using immunoSEQ multiplex PCR, the repertoire was profiled, and TCRdb retains in-frame clones only, with some absent. The sample holds roughly 62,000 clones, approximately 89% seen once. This clone was seen once. Its antigen remains unknown. All patients relapsed after autologous stem cell transplantation, and brentuximab vedotin exposure varied. The TCR sequence derives from a human donor with classical Hodgkin lymphoma. The sequences come from peripheral blood mononuclear cells (PBMCs), collected at baseline.

CDR3 sequence: CASSDHSRLNTEAFF. The CDR3 nucleotides read TGTGCCAGCAGTGACCACAGTAGATTGAACACTGAAGCTTTCTTT. The rearrangement joins TRBV25-1 to TRBJ1-1; no clear D gene. The germline V and J ends were trimmed by 3 bases and 0 bases, with 11 bases remaining between them. The CDR3 has 15 residues. CDR1 and CDR2 from the germline V gene are MGHDK and SYGVNS.